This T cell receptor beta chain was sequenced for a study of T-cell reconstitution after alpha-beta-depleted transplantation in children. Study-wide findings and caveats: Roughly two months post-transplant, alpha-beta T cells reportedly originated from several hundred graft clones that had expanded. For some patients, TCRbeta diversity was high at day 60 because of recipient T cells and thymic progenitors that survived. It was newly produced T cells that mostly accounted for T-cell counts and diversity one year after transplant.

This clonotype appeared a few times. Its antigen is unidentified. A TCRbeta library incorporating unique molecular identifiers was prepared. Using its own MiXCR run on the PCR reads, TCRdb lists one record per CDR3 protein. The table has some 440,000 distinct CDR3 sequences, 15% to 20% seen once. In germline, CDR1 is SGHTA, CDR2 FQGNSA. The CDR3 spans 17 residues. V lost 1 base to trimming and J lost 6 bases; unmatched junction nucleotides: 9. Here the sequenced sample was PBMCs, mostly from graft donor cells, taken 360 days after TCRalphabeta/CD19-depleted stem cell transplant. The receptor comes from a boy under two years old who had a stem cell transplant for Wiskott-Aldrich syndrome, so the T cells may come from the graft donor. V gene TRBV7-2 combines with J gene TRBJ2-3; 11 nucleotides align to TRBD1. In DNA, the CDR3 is TGTGCCAGCAGCTTAGGTTACCTTAGGACAGGGGGCGATACGCAGTATTTT. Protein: CASSLGYLRTGGDTQYF.